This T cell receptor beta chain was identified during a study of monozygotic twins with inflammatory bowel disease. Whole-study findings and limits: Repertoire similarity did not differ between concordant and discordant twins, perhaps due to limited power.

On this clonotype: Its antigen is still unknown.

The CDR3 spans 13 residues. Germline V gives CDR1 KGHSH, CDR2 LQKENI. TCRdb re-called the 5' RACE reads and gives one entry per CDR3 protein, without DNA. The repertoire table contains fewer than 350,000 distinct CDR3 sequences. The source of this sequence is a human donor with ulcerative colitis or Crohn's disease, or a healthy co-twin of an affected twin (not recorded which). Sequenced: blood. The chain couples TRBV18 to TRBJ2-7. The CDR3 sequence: CASSPTLDYEQYF.